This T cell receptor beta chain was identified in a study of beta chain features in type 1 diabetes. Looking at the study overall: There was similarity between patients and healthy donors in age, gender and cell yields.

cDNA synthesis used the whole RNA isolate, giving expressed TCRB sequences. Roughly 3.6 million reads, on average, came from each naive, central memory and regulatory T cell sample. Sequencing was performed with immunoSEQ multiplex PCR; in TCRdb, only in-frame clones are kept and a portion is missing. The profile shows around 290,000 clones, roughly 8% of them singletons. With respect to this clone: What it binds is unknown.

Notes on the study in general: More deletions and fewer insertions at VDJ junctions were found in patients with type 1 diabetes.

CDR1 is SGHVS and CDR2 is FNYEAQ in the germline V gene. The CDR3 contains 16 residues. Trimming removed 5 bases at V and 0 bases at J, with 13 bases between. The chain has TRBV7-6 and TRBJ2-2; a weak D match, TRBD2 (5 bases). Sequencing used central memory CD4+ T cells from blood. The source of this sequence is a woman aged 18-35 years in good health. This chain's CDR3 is CASSQEVPTNTGELFF. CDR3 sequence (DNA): TGTGCCAGCAGCCAGGAGGTACCTACGAACACCGGGGAGCTGTTTTTT.